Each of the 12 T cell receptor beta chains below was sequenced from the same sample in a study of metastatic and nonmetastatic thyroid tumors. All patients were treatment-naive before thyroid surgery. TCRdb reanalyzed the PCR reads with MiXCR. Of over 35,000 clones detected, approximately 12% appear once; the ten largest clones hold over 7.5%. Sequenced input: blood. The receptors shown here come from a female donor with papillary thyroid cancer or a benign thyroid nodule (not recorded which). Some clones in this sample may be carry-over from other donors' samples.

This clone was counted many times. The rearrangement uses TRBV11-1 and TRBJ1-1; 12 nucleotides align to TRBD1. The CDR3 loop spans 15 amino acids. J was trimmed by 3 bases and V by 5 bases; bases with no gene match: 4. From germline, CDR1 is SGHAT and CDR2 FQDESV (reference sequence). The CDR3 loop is CASSPGTGGDTEAFF. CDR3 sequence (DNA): TGTGCCAGCAGCCCAGGGACAGGGGGCGACACTGAAGCTTTCTTT.

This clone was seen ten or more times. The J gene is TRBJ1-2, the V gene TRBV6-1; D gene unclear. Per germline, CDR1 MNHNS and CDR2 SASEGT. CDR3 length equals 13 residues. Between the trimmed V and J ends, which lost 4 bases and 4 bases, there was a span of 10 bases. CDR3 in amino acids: CASSVQPSYGYTF. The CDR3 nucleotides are TGTGCCAGCAGTGTGCAGCCCAGCTATGGCTACACCTTC.

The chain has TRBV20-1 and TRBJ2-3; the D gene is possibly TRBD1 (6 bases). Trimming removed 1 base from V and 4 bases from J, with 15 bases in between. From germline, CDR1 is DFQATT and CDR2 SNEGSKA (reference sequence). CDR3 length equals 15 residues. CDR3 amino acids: CSARGAQGLADTQYF. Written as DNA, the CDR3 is TGCAGTGCTAGAGGCGCACAGGGTTTAGCAGATACGCAGTATTTT.

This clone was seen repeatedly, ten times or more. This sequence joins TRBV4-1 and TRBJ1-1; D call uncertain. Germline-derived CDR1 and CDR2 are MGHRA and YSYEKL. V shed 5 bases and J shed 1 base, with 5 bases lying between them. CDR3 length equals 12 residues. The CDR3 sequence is CASSLGNTEAFF. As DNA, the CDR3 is TGCGCCAGCAGCTTGGGGAACACTGAAGCTTTCTTT.

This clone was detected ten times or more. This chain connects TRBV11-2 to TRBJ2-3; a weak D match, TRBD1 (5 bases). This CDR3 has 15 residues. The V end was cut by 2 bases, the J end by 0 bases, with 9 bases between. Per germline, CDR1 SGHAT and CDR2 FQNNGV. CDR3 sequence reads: CASSLQGTSTDTQYF. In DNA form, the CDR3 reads TGTGCCAGCAGCTTACAGGGAACTAGCACAGATACGCAGTATTTT.

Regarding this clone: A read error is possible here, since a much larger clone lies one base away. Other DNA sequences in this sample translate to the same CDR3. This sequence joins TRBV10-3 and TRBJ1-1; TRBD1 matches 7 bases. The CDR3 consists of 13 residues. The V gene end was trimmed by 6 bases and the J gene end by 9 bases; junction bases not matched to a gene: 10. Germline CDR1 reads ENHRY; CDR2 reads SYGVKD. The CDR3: CAIRSGGAGQAFF. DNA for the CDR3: TGTGCCATCAGGTCAGGGGGGGCAGGACAAGCTTTCTTT.

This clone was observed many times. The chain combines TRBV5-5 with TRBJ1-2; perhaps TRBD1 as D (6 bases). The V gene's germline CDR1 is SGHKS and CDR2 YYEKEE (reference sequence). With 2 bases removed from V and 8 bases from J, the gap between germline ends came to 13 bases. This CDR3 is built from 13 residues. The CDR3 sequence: CASSFSGARGYTF. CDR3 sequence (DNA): TGTGCCAGCAGCTTTTCAGGGGCGCGGGGCTACACCTTC. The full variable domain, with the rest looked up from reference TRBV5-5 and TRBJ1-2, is DAGVTQSPTHLIKTRGQQVTLRCSPISGHKSVSWYQQVLGQGPQFIFQYYEKEERGRGNFPDRFSARQFPNYSSELNVNALLLGDSALYLCASSFSGARGYTFGSGTRLTVV.

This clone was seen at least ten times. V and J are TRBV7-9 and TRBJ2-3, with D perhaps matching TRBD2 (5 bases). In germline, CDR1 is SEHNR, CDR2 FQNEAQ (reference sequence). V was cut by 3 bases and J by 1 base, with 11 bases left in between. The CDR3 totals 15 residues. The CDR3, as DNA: TGTGCCAGCAGCTTGTCCGCCGGGGGCACAGATACGCAGTATTTT. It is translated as CASSLSAGGTDTQYF.

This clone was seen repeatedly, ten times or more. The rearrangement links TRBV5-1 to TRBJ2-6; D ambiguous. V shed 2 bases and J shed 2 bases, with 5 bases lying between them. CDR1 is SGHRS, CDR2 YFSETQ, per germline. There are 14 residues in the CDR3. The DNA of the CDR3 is TGCGCCAGCAGCTTCCGTGCTGGGGCCAACGTCCTGACTTTC. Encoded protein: CASSFRAGANVLTF.

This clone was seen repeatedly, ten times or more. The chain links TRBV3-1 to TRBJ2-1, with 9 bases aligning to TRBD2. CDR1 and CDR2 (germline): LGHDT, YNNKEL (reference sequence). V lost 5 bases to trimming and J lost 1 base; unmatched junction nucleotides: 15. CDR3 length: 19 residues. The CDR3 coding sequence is TGTGCCAGCAGCTCCCCGAGCGGGAGGCCCCCCTATTCCTACAATGAGCAGTTCTTC. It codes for CASSSPSGRPPYSYNEQFF.

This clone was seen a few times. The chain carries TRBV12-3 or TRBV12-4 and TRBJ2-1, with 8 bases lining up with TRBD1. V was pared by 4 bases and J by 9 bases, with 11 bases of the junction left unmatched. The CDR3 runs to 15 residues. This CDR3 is CASSSPGQGNGEQFF. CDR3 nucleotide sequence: TGTGCCAGCAGTTCCCCTGGACAGGGTAACGGTGAGCAGTTCTTC.

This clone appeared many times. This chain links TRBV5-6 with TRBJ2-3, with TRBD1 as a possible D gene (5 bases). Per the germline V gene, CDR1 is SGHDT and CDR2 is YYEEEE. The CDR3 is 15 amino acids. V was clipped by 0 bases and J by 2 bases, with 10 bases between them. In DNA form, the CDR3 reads TGTGCCAGCAGCTTGGGTGGCAGGGCCACAGATACGCAGTATTTT. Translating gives CASSLGGRATDTQYF.